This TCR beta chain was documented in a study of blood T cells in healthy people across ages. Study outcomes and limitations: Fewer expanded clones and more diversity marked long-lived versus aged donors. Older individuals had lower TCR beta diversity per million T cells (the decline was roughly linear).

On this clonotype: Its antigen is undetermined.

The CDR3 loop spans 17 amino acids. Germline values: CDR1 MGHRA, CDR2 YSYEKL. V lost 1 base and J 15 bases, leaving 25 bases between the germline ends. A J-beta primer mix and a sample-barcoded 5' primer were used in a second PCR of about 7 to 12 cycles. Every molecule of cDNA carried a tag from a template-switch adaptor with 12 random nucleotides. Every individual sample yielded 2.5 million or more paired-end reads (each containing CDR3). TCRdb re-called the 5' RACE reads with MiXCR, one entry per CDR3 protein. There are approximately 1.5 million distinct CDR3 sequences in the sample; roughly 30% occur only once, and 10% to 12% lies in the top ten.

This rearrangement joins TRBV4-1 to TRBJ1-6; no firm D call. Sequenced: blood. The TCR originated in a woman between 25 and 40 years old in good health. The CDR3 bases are TGCGCCAGCAGCCAAGCAGGTCAGGACCCAAGGAGTGTGTTCCTCCACTTT. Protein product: CASSQAGQDPRSVFLHF.